The 30 T cell receptor beta chains below were found in one sample sequenced in a study of blood T cell repertoires in COVID-19. TCRdb keeps only in-frame clones here, not all; method: immunoSEQ multiplex PCR. The table has fewer than 300,000 clones, approximately 85% seen once; the top ten hold 13%. The sequenced material came from peripheral blood. The receptors were sampled from a human donor in a cohort sampled during active COVID-19.

The rearrangement joins TRBV28 to TRBJ2-7; TRBD1 matches at 7 bases. V gave up 7 bases and J gave up 3 bases; unmatched junction bases: 12. Germline CDR1 is MDHEN and CDR2 is SYDVKM. The CDR3 runs 15 residues. CDR3 bases: TGTGCCAGCACTTCTCTGACAGGGCGAATCTACGAGCAGTACTTC. Residues: CASTSLTGRIYEQYF.

The chain couples TRBV6-5 to TRBJ1-5, with 7 bases that match TRBD1. CDR1 is MNHEY, CDR2 SVGAGI, per germline. With 2 bases clipped from V and 4 bases from J, the junction kept 5 bases outside the gene matches. The CDR3 consists of 15 residues. As DNA, the CDR3 is TGTGCCAGCAGTTACCAGGGGGGCTTAAATCAGCCCCAGCATTTT. Translated: CASSYQGGLNQPQHF.

This clone was counted once. The chain uses TRBV5-8 and TRBJ2-7, with D possibly matching TRBD1 (5 bases). Germline V gives CDR1 SGHTS, CDR2 YDEGEE. The CDR3 length is 15 residues. The germline V and J ends were trimmed by 6 bases and 2 bases, with 18 bases remaining between them. CDR3 in amino acids: CASTVWGPKTYEQYF. The CDR3, as DNA: TGTGCCAGCACCGTTTGGGGCCCCAAGACCTACGAGCAGTACTTC.

J is TRBJ1-2 and V is TRBV5-1, with a weak D call TRBD1 (5 bases). Germline CDR1 and CDR2: SGHRS and YFSETQ. V dropped 1 base and J dropped 6 bases, with 13 bases sitting between them. There are 14 residues in the CDR3. In DNA form, the CDR3 reads TGCGCCAGCAGCTTGTACCAGGGACTTAATGGCTACACCTTC. Its translation is CASSLYQGLNGYTF.

The chain joins TRBV24-1 to TRBJ2-5, with D possibly being TRBD2 (6 bases). CDR3 length equals 12 residues. Germline values: CDR1 KGHDR, CDR2 SFDVKD. With 3 bases removed from V and 10 bases from J, the gap between germline ends came to 11 bases. The CDR3 DNA reads as TGTGCCACCAGTGATACCGGGAGAAACCAGTACTTC. Translating gives CATSDTGRNQYF.

The CDR3 loop reads CASSLEASGSIYEQYF. In DNA, the CDR3 is TGTGCCAGCAGCTTAGAGGCTAGCGGGAGTATATACGAGCAGTACTTC. The chain combines TRBV7-2 with TRBJ2-7; 10 positions agree with TRBD2. V shed 1 base and J 4 bases; nucleotides not matched to a gene: 7. The germline V gene has CDR1 SGHTA and CDR2 FQGNSA. The CDR3 runs to 16 residues.

J is TRBJ2-7 and V is TRBV18; D may be TRBD1 (6 bases). Germline V gene lookup returns CDR1 KGHSH and CDR2 LQKENI. V was cut by 4 bases and J by 2 bases, with 9 bases left in between. CDR3 length equals 13 residues. CDR3 in amino acids: CASSRGPPYEQYF. DNA of the CDR3: TGTGCCAGCTCACGGGGGCCTCCCTACGAGCAGTACTTC.

The V call is TRBV7-9, the J call TRBJ2-3; 10 nucleotides match TRBD2. The germline CDR1 and CDR2 sequences are SEHNR and FQNEAQ (reference sequence). The V gene end was trimmed by 7 bases and the J gene end by 4 bases; junction bases not matched to a gene: 5. This CDR3 has 14 amino acids. CDR3 amino acids: CASTLAGAPDTQYF. Here the CDR3 DNA reads TGTGCCAGCACCCTAGCGGGAGCTCCAGATACGCAGTATTTT.

The chain is built from TRBV6-1 and TRBJ1-5, with a possible D match to TRBD1 (6 bases). V was shortened by 1 base and J by 5 bases, with 12 bases between the two germline ends. The CDR3 spans 15 residues. The germline V gene has CDR1 MNHNS and CDR2 SASEGT. The CDR3 spells CASSEDRVGDQPQHF. The CDR3 DNA sequence: TGTGCCAGCAGTGAAGACAGGGTCGGTGATCAGCCCCAGCATTTT.

CDR3 sequence reads: CASRRLAGTGELFF. DNA for the CDR3: TGTGCCAGCAGACGACTAGCGGGCACCGGGGAGCTGTTTTTT. V and J are TRBV6-6 and TRBJ2-2, with 10 bases lining up with TRBD2. CDR3 length equals 14 residues. The junction had 2 bases not matched to a gene; V was cut back by 6 bases and J by 4 bases. The germline V gene has CDR1 MNHNY and CDR2 SVGAGI (reference sequence).

This chain uses TRBV6-5 with TRBJ1-2, with D perhaps TRBD1 (6 bases). Deletions cut 6 bases from V and 5 bases from J, with 16 bases between. This CDR3 has 14 amino acids. Germline CDR1 reads MNHEY; CDR2 reads SVGAGI. The CDR3 region is CASRMDSRLYGYTF. The CDR3 nucleotides read TGTGCCAGCAGAATGGACAGTCGGCTTTATGGCTACACCTTC.

The V gene is TRBV29-1, the J gene TRBJ1-1; no definite D call. V lost 4 bases, J lost 8 bases, and 11 bases lay in between. This CDR3 spans 11 amino acids. Germline V gene lookup returns CDR1 SQVTM and CDR2 ANQGSEA. The CDR3 protein is CSVASGSEAFF. The CDR3 DNA sequence: TGCAGCGTTGCGAGCGGCTCCGAAGCTTTCTTT.

There are a few counts of this clone. The chain has TRBV7-8 and TRBJ2-1; 13 bases align to TRBD2. Germline trimming cut 0 bases from V and 9 bases from J; bases unmatched to any gene: 11. Germline V gives CDR1 SGHVS, CDR2 FQNEAQ. The CDR3 is 18 residues long. For the CDR3, the DNA is TGTGCCAGCAGCTTAGCGTCCAGACTAGCGGGAGGTTTTTTTGAGCAGTTCTTC. It is translated as CASSLASRLAGGFFEQFF.

The V gene is TRBV6-5, the J gene TRBJ2-7; D uncertain. Germline lookup yields CDR1 MNHEY and CDR2 SVGAGI. There are 16 residues in the CDR3. V lost 0 bases to trimming and J lost 1 base, with 13 bases between them. Here the CDR3 reads CASSYSSISGSYEQYF. CDR3 coding DNA: TGTGCCAGCAGTTACTCGAGTATTTCGGGTTCCTACGAGCAGTACTTC.

This chain connects TRBV28 to TRBJ2-7; D uncertain. The CDR3 is 12 residues long. Germline V CDR1 and CDR2: MDHEN, SYDVKM. V was trimmed by 3 bases and J by 3 bases, leaving 6 bases between them. This CDR3 is CASSFMSYEQYF. CDR3 nucleotide sequence: TGTGCCAGCAGTTTTATGAGCTACGAGCAGTACTTC.

A few counts support this clone. The chain links TRBV5-6 to TRBJ2-4, with 9 bases identical to TRBD1. The CDR3 consists of 15 residues. Germline loops: CDR1 SGHDT, CDR2 YYEEEE. After removal of 4 bases from V and 7 bases from J, the junction contained 9 bases not matched to a gene. Here the CDR3 reads CASSPGTGLFNIQYF. Written as DNA, the CDR3 is TGTGCCAGCAGCCCCGGGACAGGGCTTTTTAACATTCAGTACTTC.

The chain uses TRBV6-1 and TRBJ1-1; D unclear. Trimming removed 3 bases from V and 6 bases from J, with 11 bases in between. The V gene's germline CDR1 is MNHNS and CDR2 SASEGT. This CDR3 contains 13 residues. This chain's CDR3 is CASSETGRAEAFF. In DNA form, the CDR3 reads TGTGCCAGCAGTGAGACCGGGAGGGCTGAAGCTTTCTTT.

This sequence joins TRBV19 and TRBJ2-7; D uncertain. V gave up 1 base and J gave up 2 bases, with 9 bases separating them. The CDR3 totals 14 residues. The germline gives CDR1 LNHDA, CDR2 SQIVND (reference sequence). The CDR3 here is CASSIGHPAYEQYF. The CDR3 DNA is TGTGCCAGTAGTATAGGCCACCCGGCCTACGAGCAGTACTTC.

This clone was recorded once. The V call is TRBV19, the J call TRBJ2-2; 7 bases line up with TRBD1. Germline trimming cut 11 bases from V and 1 base from J; bases unmatched to any gene: 4. This CDR3 spans 13 amino acids. Germline CDR1 is LNHDA and CDR2 is SQIVND (reference sequence). The CDR3 spells CAGRTGNTGELFF. CDR3 nucleotides: TGTGCCGGCAGGACAGGGAACACCGGGGAGCTGTTTTTT.

The gene calls are TRBV2 and TRBJ1-5; D might be TRBD1 (6 bases). Between the trimmed V and J ends, which lost 7 bases and 2 bases, there was a span of 12 bases. CDR3 size: 14 residues. From germline, CDR1 is SNHLY and CDR2 FYNNEI. The CDR3 nucleotides read TGTGCCAGCACCCCGGACAGCCGCAATCAGCCCCAGCATTTT. Translated: CASTPDSRNQPQHF.

This clone was counted only a few times. J is TRBJ1-1 and V is TRBV6-5; D call uncertain. The V gene lost 6 bases and the J gene lost 1 base, with 9 bases spanning the gap. The CDR3 contains 13 residues. Germline CDR1 and CDR2: MNHEY and SVGAGI. CDR3 region: CASSFLRNTEAFF. DNA for the CDR3: TGTGCCAGCAGCTTTTTGAGGAACACTGAAGCTTTCTTT.

The chain is built from TRBV5-1 and TRBJ2-3, with a possible D match to TRBD1 (5 bases). CDR3 length equals 14 residues. Trimming took 0 bases from V and 4 from J, leaving 9 bases between them. Germline lookup yields CDR1 SGHRS and CDR2 YFSETQ. The CDR3 region is CASSLGQIPDTQYF. In nucleotides, the CDR3 is TGCGCCAGCAGCTTGGGACAGATACCAGATACGCAGTATTTT.

The V gene is TRBV7-2, the J gene TRBJ2-3; tentatively, D is TRBD2 (5 bases). Germline V gene sequence: CDR1 SGHTA, CDR2 FQGNSA. The CDR3 extends over 15 amino acids. V was clipped by 6 bases and J by 4 bases, with 17 bases between them. The CDR3 sequence: CASRWTAGQADTQYF. CDR3 nucleotide sequence: TGTGCCAGCAGGTGGACGGCGGGTCAGGCAGATACGCAGTATTTT.

The chain employs TRBV5-1 and TRBJ2-2, with D perhaps matching TRBD2 (6 bases). CDR1 and CDR2 (germline): SGHRS, YFSETQ. The CDR3 contains 17 residues. V lost 3 bases and J lost 7, with 22 bases in between. CDR3 DNA sequence: TGCGCCAGCAGCTCCGGCCCCCTTGGGGGGTCGGGCGGGGAGCTGTTTTTT. It encodes CASSSGPLGGSGGELFF.

The J gene is TRBJ1-2, the V gene TRBV14; D possibly corresponds to TRBD1 (6 bases). V was shortened by 0 bases and J by 5 bases, with 16 bases between the two germline ends. The CDR3 sequence is 16 residues long. The germline gives CDR1 SGHDN, CDR2 FVKESK. DNA for the CDR3: TGTGCCAGCAGCCAAGATCCGACAGGCGATTTTTATGGCTACACCTTC. Its translation: CASSQDPTGDFYGYTF. Full variable domain (outside the CDR3, taken from reference TRBV14 and TRBJ1-2): EAGVTQFPSHSVIEKGQTVTLRCDPISGHDNLYWYRRVMGKEIKFLLHFVKESKQDESGMPNNRFLAERTGGTYSTLKVQPAELEDSGVYFCASSQDPTGDFYGYTFGSGTRLTVV.

The chain carries TRBV11-2 and TRBJ2-7; TRBD2 is a possible D gene (5 bases). This CDR3 has 15 amino acids. With 4 bases removed from V and 0 bases from J, the gap between germline ends came to 13 bases. CDR1 is SGHAT and CDR2 is FQNNGV in the germline V gene. CDR3 region: CASSSDYASSYEQYF. The CDR3 DNA reads as TGTGCCAGCAGCTCAGACTACGCGAGCTCCTACGAGCAGTACTTC.

The chain links TRBV27 to TRBJ1-1; D is possibly TRBD1 (6 bases). The CDR3 has 13 residues. Germline lookup yields CDR1 MNHEY and CDR2 SMNVEV (reference sequence). V was pared by 6 bases and J by 11 bases, with 19 bases between. This chain's CDR3 is CASSHDRVQGAFF. Here the CDR3 DNA reads TGTGCCAGCAGCCATGATAGGGTCCAGGGGGCTTTCTTT.

The chain couples TRBV18 to TRBJ2-5; the match to TRBD1 covers 8 bases. The CDR3 has 14 amino acids. Unmatched junction bases numbered 7, after V lost 5 bases and J lost 5 bases. Germline V gene sequence: CDR1 KGHSH, CDR2 LQKENI. The CDR3 reads CASSAQGARETQYF. Written as DNA, the CDR3 is TGTGCCAGCTCAGCCCAGGGGGCGCGGGAGACCCAGTACTTC.

The chain is built from TRBV5-6 and TRBJ1-4; D perhaps matches TRBD1 (5 bases). Germline CDR1 is SGHDT and CDR2 is YYEEEE. The CDR3 spans 14 residues. Trimming removed 4 bases at V and 3 bases at J, with 10 bases between. The CDR3 here is CASSRRVSNEKLFF. The CDR3 DNA is TGTGCCAGCAGCCGCAGGGTCTCTAATGAAAAACTGTTTTTT.

The chain combines TRBV27 with TRBJ2-1, with TRBD2 identical over 10 bases. CDR1 and CDR2 from the germline V gene are MNHEY and SMNVEV (reference sequence). CDR3 length: 18 amino acids. V was pared by 2 bases and J by 1 base, with 8 bases of the junction left unmatched. CDR3 sequence: CASSLGLAGVSSYNEQFF. The CDR3 DNA reads TGTGCCAGCAGTTTAGGGCTAGCGGGAGTTTCTTCCTACAATGAGCAGTTCTTC.